This T cell receptor beta chain comes out of a study of cytomegalovirus exposure and HLA in healthy donors. On the study more broadly: Early released data comprised some 85 million unique TCRs from HLA-typed donors.

60 Vbeta and 13 Jbeta primers were used in PCR. Authors' analysis steps: It was a later analysis that counted 79 million or so unique TCR beta chains, of which some 9.9 million were shared. The protocol was immunoSEQ multiplex PCR, while the TCRdb copy is restricted to in-frame clones and leaves out a portion. That table is the source of V, J and clone size, and D and trimming were worked out from the DNA. The clone table shows around 100,000 clones, with the ten largest holding about 6.8%. The CDR3 runs 19 residues. The germline V gene encodes CDR1 SGHVS and CDR2 FNYEAQ. V dropped 0 bases and J dropped 7; count of bases not matched to a gene: 18.

The sequenced material came from PBMCs. The receptor was isolated from a man in his forties in good health and CMV-seropositive. This chain uses TRBV7-6 with TRBJ2-7; 10 bases line up with TRBD2. The CDR3 DNA follows: TGTGCCAGCAGCTTAGCGCCTCCGCTAGCGGGAGAGCTTCAAGGGGAGCAGTACTTC. It codes for CASSLAPPLAGELQGEQYF.